This is a list of T cell receptor beta chains from one sample in a study of shared clonotypes between healthy human individuals. Assay: immunoSEQ multiplex PCR; the TCRdb copy retains only in-frame clones and omits some. The table shows over a million clones, with about 75% occurring only once. Sequencing was performed on memory CD4+ T cells sorted from blood. The receptors were sampled from a man between 18 and 35 years old in good health. Each CDR3 is given with its conserved first and last residue. Each record gives: V gene, J gene, clone size, D gene, CDR3 protein, CDR3 DNA. The D gene is left open where the match is weak. Not all rows give a size; the values are once, few, many and, for expanded clones, a class.

TRBV27,TRBJ1-1,-,-,CASSQNTNTEAFF,TGTGCCAGCAGTCAAAATACGAACACTGAAGCTTTCTTT
TRBV6-5,TRBJ2-7,-,TRBD1,CASSRPGTGSYEQYF,TGTGCCAGCAGTCGTCCCGGGACAGGAAGCTACGAGCAGTACTTC
TRBV28,TRBJ1-1,few,-,CASSLMGGTEAFF,TGTGCCAGCAGTTTAATGGGTGGCACTGAAGCTTTCTTT
TRBV23-1,TRBJ2-7,-,-,CASSQSKNYEQYF,TGCGCCAGCAGTCAATCCAAGAATTACGAGCAGTACTTC
TRBV29-1,TRBJ1-1,-,-,CSVVQGRTEAFF,TGCAGCGTTGTCCAGGGTCGGACTGAAGCTTTCTTT
TRBV9,TRBJ2-7,-,-,CASSVTQGAYEQYF,TGTGCCAGCAGCGTAACCCAGGGAGCCTACGAGCAGTACTTC
TRBV28,TRBJ1-6,few,-,CASSPSRQYNSPLHF,TGTGCCAGCAGTCCATCAAGGCAGTATAATTCACCCCTCCACTTT
TRBV9,TRBJ2-2,-,TRBD1,CASSAGQGANGELFF,TGTGCCAGCAGCGCCGGCCAGGGGGCGAACGGGGAGCTGTTTTTT
TRBV5-6,TRBJ2-7,-,-,CASSWGYQLYEQYF,TGTGCCAGCAGTTGGGGGTACCAACTCTACGAGCAGTACTTC
TRBV11-2,TRBJ2-5,-,TRBD1,CASSWGQQETQYF,TGTGCCAGCAGCTGGGGACAGCAAGAGACCCAGTACTTC
TRBV6-5,TRBJ2-5,-,TRBD1,CASKIRGRRLETQYF,TGTGCCAGCAAGATTAGGGGGCGCAGGTTAGAGACCCAGTACTTC
TRBV18,TRBJ1-2,-,TRBD1,CASSRQGDYGYTF,TGTGCCAGCTCAAGACAGGGGGACTATGGCTACACCTTC
TRBV6-1,TRBJ2-3,-,-,CASSEAGGIADTQYF,TGTGCCAGCAGTGAAGCAGGCGGGATCGCAGATACGCAGTATTTT
TRBV18,TRBJ1-3,-,-,CASSPTQESSGNTIYF,TGTGCCAGCTCACCAACACAGGAGAGCTCTGGAAACACCATATATTTT
TRBV18,TRBJ1-4,-,-,CASSPQGTTTTNEKLFF,TGTGCCAGCTCACCTCAGGGGACAACAACAACTAATGAAAAACTGTTTTTT
TRBV6-5,TRBJ2-1,-,-,CASRIGTEQFF,TGTGCCAGCAGAATTGGGACAGAGCAGTTCTTC
TRBV5-1,TRBJ2-7,-,-,CASSLAATEGEQYF,TGCGCCAGCAGCTTGGCCGCGACAGAAGGCGAGCAGTACTTC